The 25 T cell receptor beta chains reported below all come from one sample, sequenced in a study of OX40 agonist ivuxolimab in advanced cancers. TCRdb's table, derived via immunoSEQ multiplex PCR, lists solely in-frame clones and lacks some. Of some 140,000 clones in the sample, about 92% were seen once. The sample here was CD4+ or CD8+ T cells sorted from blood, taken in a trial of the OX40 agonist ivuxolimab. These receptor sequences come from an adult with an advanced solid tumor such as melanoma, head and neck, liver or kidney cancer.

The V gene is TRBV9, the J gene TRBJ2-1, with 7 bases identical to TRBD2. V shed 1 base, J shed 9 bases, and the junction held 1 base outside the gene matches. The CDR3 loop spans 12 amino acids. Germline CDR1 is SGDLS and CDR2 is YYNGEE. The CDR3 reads CASSVWGGEQFF. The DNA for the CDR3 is TGTGCCAGCAGCGTATGGGGGGGTGAGCAGTTCTTC.

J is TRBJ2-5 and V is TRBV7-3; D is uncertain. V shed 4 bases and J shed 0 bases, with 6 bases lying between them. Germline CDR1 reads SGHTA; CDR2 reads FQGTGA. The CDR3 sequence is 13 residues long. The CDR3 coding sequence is TGTGCCAGCAGCTCCTCGTACCAAGAGACCCAGTACTTC. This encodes CASSSSYQETQYF. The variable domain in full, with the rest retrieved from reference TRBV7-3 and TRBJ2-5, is GAGVSQTPSNKVTEKGKYVELRCDPISGHTALYWYRQSLGQGPEFLIYFQGTGAADDSGLPNDRFFAVRPEGSVSTLKIQRTERGDSAVYLCASSSSYQETQYFGPGTRLLVL.

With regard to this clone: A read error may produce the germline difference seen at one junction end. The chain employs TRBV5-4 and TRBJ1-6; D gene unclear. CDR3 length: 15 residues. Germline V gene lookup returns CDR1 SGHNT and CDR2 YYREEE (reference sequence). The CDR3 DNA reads TGCGCCAGCAGCCAAGAGTCATGGTCACAGTCACCCCTCCACTTT. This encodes CASSQESWSQSPLHF.

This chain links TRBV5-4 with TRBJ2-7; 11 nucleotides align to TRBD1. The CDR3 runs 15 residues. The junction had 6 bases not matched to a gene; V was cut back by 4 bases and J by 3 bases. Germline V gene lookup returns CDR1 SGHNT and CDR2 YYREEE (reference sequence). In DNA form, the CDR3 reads TGTGCCAGCAGCCGGGGTGGGACAGGGGGCTACGAGCAGTACTTC. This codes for CASSRGGTGGYEQYF.

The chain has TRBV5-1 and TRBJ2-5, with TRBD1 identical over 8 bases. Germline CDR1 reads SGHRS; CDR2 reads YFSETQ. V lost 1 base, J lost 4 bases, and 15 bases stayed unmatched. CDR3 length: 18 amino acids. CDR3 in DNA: TGCGCCAGCAGCTTGATTTTTGGGGCAGGGGGCTTCCCAGAGACCCAGTACTTC. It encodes CASSLIFGAGGFPETQYF. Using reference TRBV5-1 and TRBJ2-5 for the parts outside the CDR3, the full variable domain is KAGVTQTPRYLIKTRGQQVTLSCSPISGHRSVSWYQQTPGQGLQFLFEYFSETQRNKGNFPGRFSGRQFSNSRSEMNVSTLELGDSALYLCASSLIFGAGGFPETQYFGPGTRLLVL.

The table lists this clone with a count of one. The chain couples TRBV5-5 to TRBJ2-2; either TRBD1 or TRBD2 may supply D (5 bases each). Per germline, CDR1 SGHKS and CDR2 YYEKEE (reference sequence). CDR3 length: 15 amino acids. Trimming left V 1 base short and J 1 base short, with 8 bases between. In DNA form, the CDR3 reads TGTGCCAGCAGCTTGACGGGGCAGAACACCGGGGAGCTGTTTTTT. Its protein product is CASSLTGQNTGELFF.

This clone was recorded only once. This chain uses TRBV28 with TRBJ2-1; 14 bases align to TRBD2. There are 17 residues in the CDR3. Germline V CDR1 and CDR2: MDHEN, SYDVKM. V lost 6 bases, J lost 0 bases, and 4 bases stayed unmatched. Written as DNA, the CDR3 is TGTGCCAGCAGGGGGACTAGCGGGAGCAGCTCCTACAATGAGCAGTTCTTC. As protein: CASRGTSGSSSYNEQFF. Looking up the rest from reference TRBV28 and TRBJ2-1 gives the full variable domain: DVKVTQSSRYLVKRTGEKVFLECVQDMDHENMFWYRQDPGLGLRLIYFSYDVKMKEKGDIPEGYSVSREKKERFSLILESASTNQTSMYLCASRGTSGSSSYNEQFFGPGTRLTVL.

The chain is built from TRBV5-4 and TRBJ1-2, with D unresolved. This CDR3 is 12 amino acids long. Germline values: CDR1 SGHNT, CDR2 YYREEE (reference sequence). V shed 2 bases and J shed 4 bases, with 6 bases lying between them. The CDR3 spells CASSLSIYGYTF. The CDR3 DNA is TGTGCCAGCAGCTTAAGCATCTATGGCTACACCTTC.

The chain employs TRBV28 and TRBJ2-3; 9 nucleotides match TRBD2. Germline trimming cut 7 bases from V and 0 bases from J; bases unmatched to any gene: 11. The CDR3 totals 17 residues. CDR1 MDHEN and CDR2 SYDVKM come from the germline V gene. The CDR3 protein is CASTLGLTSGSTDTQYF. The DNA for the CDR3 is TGTGCCAGCACCCTAGGGCTCACTAGCGGGAGCACAGATACGCAGTATTTT.

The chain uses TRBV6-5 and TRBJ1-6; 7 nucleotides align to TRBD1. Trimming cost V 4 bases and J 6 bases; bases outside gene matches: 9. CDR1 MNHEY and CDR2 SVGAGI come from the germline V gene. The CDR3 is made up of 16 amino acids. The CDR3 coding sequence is TGTGCCAGCAGTTTCCCAGGGACAGATATTAATTCACCCCTCCACTTT. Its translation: CASSFPGTDINSPLHF.

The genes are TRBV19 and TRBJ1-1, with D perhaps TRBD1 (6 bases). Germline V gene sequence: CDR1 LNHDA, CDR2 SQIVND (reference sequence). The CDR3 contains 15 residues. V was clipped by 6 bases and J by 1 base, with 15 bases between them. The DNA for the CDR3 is TGTGCCAGTAGCACTCACAGGGTGGGGAACACTGAAGCTTTCTTT. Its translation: CASSTHRVGNTEAFF.

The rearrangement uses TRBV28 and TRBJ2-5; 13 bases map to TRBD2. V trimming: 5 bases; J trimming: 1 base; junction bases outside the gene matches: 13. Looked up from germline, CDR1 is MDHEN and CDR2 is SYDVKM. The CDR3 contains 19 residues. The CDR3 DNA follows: TGTGCCAGCAGTCCGACCCGACTAGCGGGGGGCTCGTCCCAAGAGACCCAGTACTTC. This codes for CASSPTRLAGGSSQETQYF.

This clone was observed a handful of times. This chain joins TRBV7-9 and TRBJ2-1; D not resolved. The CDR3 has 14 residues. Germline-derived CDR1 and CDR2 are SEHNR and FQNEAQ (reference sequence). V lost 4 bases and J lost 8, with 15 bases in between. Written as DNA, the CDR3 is TGTGCCAGCAGCTACCGACTCGATCGGCATGAGCAGTTCTTC. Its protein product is CASSYRLDRHEQFF. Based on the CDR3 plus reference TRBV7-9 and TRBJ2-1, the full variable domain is DTGVSQNPRHKITKRGQNVTFRCDPISEHNRLYWYRQTLGQGPEFLTYFQNEAQLEKSRLLSDRFSAERPKGSFSTLEIQRTEQGDSAMYLCASSYRLDRHEQFFGPGTRLTVL.

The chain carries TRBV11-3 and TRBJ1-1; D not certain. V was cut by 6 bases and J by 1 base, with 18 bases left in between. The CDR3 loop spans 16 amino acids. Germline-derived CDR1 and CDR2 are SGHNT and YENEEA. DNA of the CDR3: TGTGCCAGCAGTCTTGGGGTCGCGGACCCGAACACTGAAGCTTTCTTT. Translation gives CASSLGVADPNTEAFF. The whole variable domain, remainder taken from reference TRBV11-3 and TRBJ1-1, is EAGVVQSPRYKIIEKKQPVAFWCNPISGHNTLYWYLQNLGQGPELLIRYENEEAVDDSQLPKDRFSAERLKGVDSTLKIQPAELGDSAVYLCASSLGVADPNTEAFFGQGTRLTVV.

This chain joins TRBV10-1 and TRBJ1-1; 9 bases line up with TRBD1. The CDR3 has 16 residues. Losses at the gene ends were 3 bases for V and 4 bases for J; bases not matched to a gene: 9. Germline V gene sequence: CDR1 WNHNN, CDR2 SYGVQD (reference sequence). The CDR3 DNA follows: TGCGCCAGCAGTGACACCCGGGACAGGGTGGGCACTGAAGCTTTCTTT. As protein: CASSDTRDRVGTEAFF.

Here the CDR3 DNA reads TGTGCCAGCAGTGAATTCGCCAGCTACACCGGGGAGCTGTTTTTT. It specifies CASSEFASYTGELFF. The V gene is TRBV25-1, the J gene TRBJ2-2, with no clear D. This CDR3 spans 15 amino acids. CDR1 and CDR2 (germline): MGHDK, SYGVNS. The V end lost 1 base, the J end lost 3 bases, and 9 bases lay between the germline ends.

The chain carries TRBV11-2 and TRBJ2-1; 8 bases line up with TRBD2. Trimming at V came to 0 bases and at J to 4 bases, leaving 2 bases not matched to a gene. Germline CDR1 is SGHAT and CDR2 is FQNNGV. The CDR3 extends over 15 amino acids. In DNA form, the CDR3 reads TGTGCCAGCAGCTTAGAGGCGGGGGGATACAATGAGCAGTTCTTC. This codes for CASSLEAGGYNEQFF.

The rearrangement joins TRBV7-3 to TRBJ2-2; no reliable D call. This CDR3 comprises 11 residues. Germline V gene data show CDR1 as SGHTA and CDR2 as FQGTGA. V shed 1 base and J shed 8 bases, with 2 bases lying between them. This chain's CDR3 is CASSLRGELFF. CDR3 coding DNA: TGTGCCAGCAGCTTAAGGGGGGAGCTGTTTTTT.

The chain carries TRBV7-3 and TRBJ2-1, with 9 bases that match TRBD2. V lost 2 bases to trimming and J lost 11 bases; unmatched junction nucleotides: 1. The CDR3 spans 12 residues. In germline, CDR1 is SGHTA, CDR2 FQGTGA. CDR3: CASSLGTSKQFF. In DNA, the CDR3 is TGTGCCAGCAGCTTAGGGACTAGCAAGCAGTTCTTC.

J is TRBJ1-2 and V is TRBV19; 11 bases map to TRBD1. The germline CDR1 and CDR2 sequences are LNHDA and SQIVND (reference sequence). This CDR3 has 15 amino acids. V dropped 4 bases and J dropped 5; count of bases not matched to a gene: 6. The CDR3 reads CASSTRGTGGYGYTF. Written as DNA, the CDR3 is TGTGCCAGTAGTACCCGAGGGACAGGGGGATATGGCTACACCTTC.

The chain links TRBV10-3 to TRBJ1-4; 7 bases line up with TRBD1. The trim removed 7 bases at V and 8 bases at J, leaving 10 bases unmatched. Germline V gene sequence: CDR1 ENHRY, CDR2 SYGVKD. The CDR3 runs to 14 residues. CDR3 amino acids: CAIMDPQGVEKLFF. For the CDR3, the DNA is TGTGCCATCATGGATCCTCAGGGGGTGGAAAAACTGTTTTTT.

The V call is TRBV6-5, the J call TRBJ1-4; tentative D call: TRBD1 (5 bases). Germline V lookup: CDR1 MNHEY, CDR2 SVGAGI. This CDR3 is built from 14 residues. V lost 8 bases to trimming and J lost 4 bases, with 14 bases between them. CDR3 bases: TGTGCCAGCTCGGAGGCAGGGTATAATGAAAAACTGTTTTTT. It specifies CASSEAGYNEKLFF.

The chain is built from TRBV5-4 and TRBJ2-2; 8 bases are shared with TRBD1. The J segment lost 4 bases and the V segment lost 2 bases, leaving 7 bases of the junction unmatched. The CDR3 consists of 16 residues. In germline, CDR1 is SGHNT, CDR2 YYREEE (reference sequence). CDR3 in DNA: TGTGCCAGCAGCTTCCGGCAGGGGGCAGGCACCGGGGAGCTGTTTTTT. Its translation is CASSFRQGAGTGELFF.

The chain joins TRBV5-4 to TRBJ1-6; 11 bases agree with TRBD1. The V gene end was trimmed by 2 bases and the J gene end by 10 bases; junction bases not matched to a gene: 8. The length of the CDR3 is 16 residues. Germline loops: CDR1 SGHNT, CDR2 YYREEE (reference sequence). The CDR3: CASSFPPGQGDSPLHF. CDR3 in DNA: TGTGCCAGCAGCTTCCCTCCGGGACAGGGGGACTCACCCCTCCACTTT.

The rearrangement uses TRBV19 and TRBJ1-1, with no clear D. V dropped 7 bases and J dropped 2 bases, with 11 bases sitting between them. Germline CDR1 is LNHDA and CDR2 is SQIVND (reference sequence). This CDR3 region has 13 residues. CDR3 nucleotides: TGTGCCAGTATGAACCGGGCCAACACTGAAGCTTTCTTT. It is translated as CASMNRANTEAFF.